These 26 T cell receptor beta chains share one sample of origin, sequenced in a study of blood T cell repertoires in COVID-19 (dated by TCRdb to 2018 to 2020). The library relied on the immunoSEQ multiplex PCR assay. TCRdb retrieved this table from immuneACCESS and kept in-frame rearrangements only. Not all clones are present; in checked studies, unresolved V genes account for under half, and no reason is known for the remainder. In this sample the table shows about 180,000 clones, 86% of which occur a single time. The ten largest make up 2.5% to 3.5% of the sample. The sample was peripheral blood. The receptors shown here come from a woman aged 30 to 39 with active or convalescent COVID-19.

The V and J genes are TRBV13 and TRBJ1-2, with 7 bases fitting TRBD1. The CDR3 sequence is 15 residues long. CDR1 and CDR2 (germline): PRHDT, FYEKMQ (reference sequence). The junction had 13 bases not matched to a gene; V was cut back by 5 bases and J by 7 bases. The CDR3 is CASSAAGGLLVGYTF. Written as DNA, the CDR3 is TGTGCCAGCAGCGCCGCAGGGGGATTATTGGTTGGCTACACCTTC.

In its sample, this clone was seen once. This chain joins TRBV28 and TRBJ2-1; TRBD2 matches 13 bases. CDR3 size: 16 residues. Germline trimming cut 6 bases from V and 10 bases from J; bases unmatched to any gene: 12. Germline-derived CDR1 and CDR2 are MDHEN and SYDVKM. The CDR3 region is CASSHTSGGGSYEQFF. DNA for the CDR3: TGTGCCAGCAGCCACACTAGCGGGGGGGGCTCCTACGAGCAGTTCTTC.

The chain is built from TRBV4-2 and TRBJ2-3, with D perhaps matching TRBD2 (5 bases). The ends were cut back, 5 bases at V and 1 base at J, with 16 bases in the middle. This CDR3 comprises 16 residues. CDR1 LGHNA and CDR2 YNFKEQ come from the germline V gene. The CDR3 DNA follows: TGTGCCAGCAGCGAAGCGGCAGGTCCTGGCACAGATACGCAGTATTTT. Translated, it gives CASSEAAGPGTDTQYF.

The V call is TRBV6-6, the J call TRBJ1-1; D may be TRBD1 (6 bases). V lost 5 bases and J 0 bases, leaving 16 bases between the germline ends. Per germline, CDR1 MNHNY and CDR2 SVGAGI (reference sequence). The CDR3 contains 16 residues. The CDR3 DNA follows: TGTGCCAGCAGTATAAAGGGACAAGTGATGAACACTGAAGCTTTCTTT. Translation: CASSIKGQVMNTEAFF.

V gene TRBV28 combines with J gene TRBJ2-4; a possible D gene is TRBD1 (6 bases). The CDR3 consists of 15 residues. Trimming left V 5 bases short and J 0 bases short, with 11 bases between. Germline CDR1 and CDR2: MDHEN and SYDVKM. The CDR3, as DNA: TGTGCCAGCAGTAGCGTAGGGGGAGCCAAAAACATTCAGTACTTC. Translating it yields CASSSVGGAKNIQYF. The whole variable domain, filled in from reference TRBV28 and TRBJ2-4, reads DVKVTQSSRYLVKRTGEKVFLECVQDMDHENMFWYRQDPGLGLRLIYFSYDVKMKEKGDIPEGYSVSREKKERFSLILESASTNQTSMYLCASSSVGGAKNIQYFGAGTRLSVL.

This clone was counted a few times. The rearrangement joins TRBV4-1 to TRBJ1-6; D is unresolved. V lost 4 bases to trimming and J lost 5 bases, with 6 bases between them. This CDR3 is built from 13 residues. CDR1 and CDR2 (germline): MGHRA, YSYEKL. The CDR3 loop reads CASSPRDNSPLHF. CDR3 nucleotides: TGCGCCAGCAGCCCCCGGGATAATTCACCCCTCCACTTT.

The J gene is TRBJ2-5, the V gene TRBV5-4, with a tentative D call TRBD2 (7 bases). Germline CDR1 reads SGHNT; CDR2 reads YYREEE (reference sequence). V was clipped by 0 bases and J by 4 bases, with 13 bases between them. The CDR3 is 15 residues long. The chain's CDR3 is CASSLDRGASETQYF. The CDR3 DNA is TGTGCCAGCAGCTTGGATCGGGGGGCGTCAGAGACCCAGTACTTC.

The chain is built from TRBV6-5 and TRBJ2-7; a weak D match, TRBD1 (5 bases). V lost 8 bases and J 3 bases, leaving 11 bases between the germline ends. Germline CDR1 MNHEY, CDR2 SVGAGI. The CDR3 spans 12 residues. CDR3 DNA: TGTGCCAGCTTAGGCAGGGTCTACGAGCAGTACTTC. Amino acid sequence: CASLGRVYEQYF.

The chain has TRBV10-2 and TRBJ1-5; maybe TRBD1 (6 bases). This CDR3 comprises 12 residues. Germline V CDR1 and CDR2: WSHSY, SAAADI. V lost 8 bases to trimming and J lost 1 base, with 6 bases between them. The CDR3, as DNA: TGCGCCAGCGACAGGAGCAATCAGCCCCAGCATTTT. Encoded protein: CASDRSNQPQHF.

The chain links TRBV28 to TRBJ1-3, with a tentative D call TRBD1 (6 bases). The CDR3 has 21 residues. With 5 bases removed from V and 0 bases from J, the gap between germline ends came to 29 bases. Germline-derived CDR1 and CDR2 are MDHEN and SYDVKM. In nucleotides, the CDR3 is TGTGCCAGCAGTCTATCGTCAAATCCACAGACAGGAGTGAACTCTGGAAACACCATATATTTT. Its translation: CASSLSSNPQTGVNSGNTIYF.

This clone was observed a handful of times. The V and J genes are TRBV9 and TRBJ2-3; tentatively, D is TRBD2 (6 bases). V shed 3 bases and J shed 4 bases, with 12 bases lying between them. CDR1 is SGDLS, CDR2 YYNGEE, per germline. The CDR3 contains 14 residues. The CDR3 sequence: CASSATSRADTQYF. In nucleotides, the CDR3 is TGTGCCAGCAGCGCGACTAGTAGGGCAGATACGCAGTATTTT.

The J gene is TRBJ1-5, the V gene TRBV27; D might be TRBD1 (5 bases). Trimming removed 6 bases from V and 2 bases from J, with 17 bases in between. The CDR3 is 16 amino acids. CDR1 MNHEY and CDR2 SMNVEV come from the germline V gene (reference sequence). CDR3 nucleotides: TGTGCCAGCAGGCCCCGGCGGGGGTTGGGCAATCAGCCCCAGCATTTT. This sequence encodes CASRPRRGLGNQPQHF.

In this sample, this clone turned up once. The chain links TRBV18 to TRBJ1-1; the D is unclear. CDR1 is KGHSH, CDR2 LQKENI, per germline. CDR3 length: 18 amino acids. V was clipped by 4 bases and J by 5 bases, with 26 bases between them. The CDR3 nucleotides read TGTGCCAGCTCACTGCGACGAACCGAGGACTTTCAGAAGACTGAAGCTTTCTTT. It encodes CASSLRRTEDFQKTEAFF.

The rearrangement uses TRBV7-2 and TRBJ2-7, with TRBD1 matching 7 bases. CDR1 and CDR2 from the germline V gene are SGHTA and FQGNSA. The CDR3 loop spans 16 amino acids. With 2 bases clipped from V and 3 bases from J, the junction kept 10 bases outside the gene matches. Written as DNA, the CDR3 is TGTGCCAGCAGCTTATGGTCAGGACAGGACTTCTACGAGCAGTACTTC. As protein: CASSLWSGQDFYEQYF. The whole variable domain, remainder taken from reference TRBV7-2 and TRBJ2-7, is GAGVSQSPSNKVTEKGKDVELRCDPISGHTALYWYRQSLGQGLEFLIYFQGNSAPDKSGLPSDRFSAERTGGSVSTLTIQRTQQEDSAVYLCASSLWSGQDFYEQYFGPGTRLTVT.

This chain connects TRBV28 to TRBJ2-7; TRBD2 agrees at 15 bases. V shed 4 bases, J shed 7 bases, and the junction held 2 bases outside the gene matches. The CDR3 sequence is 14 residues long. Germline V gene data show CDR1 as MDHEN and CDR2 as SYDVKM. The CDR3 DNA sequence: TGTGCCAGCAGTTGGGGACTAGCGGGAGGAGAGCAGTACTTC. Protein sequence: CASSWGLAGGEQYF.

This clone is a singleton in its sample. This chain links TRBV28 with TRBJ1-3; TRBD1 matches 7 bases. The J segment lost 0 bases and the V segment lost 5 bases, leaving 4 bases of the junction unmatched. The CDR3 is made up of 15 amino acids. Germline values: CDR1 MDHEN, CDR2 SYDVKM. The CDR3 sequence: CASSLGTASGNTIYF. As DNA, the CDR3 is TGTGCCAGCAGTCTTGGGACAGCCTCTGGAAACACCATATATTTT.

This chain links TRBV10-1 with TRBJ2-3; 13 bases align to TRBD2. The CDR3 length is 19 residues. Trimming at V came to 0 bases and at J to 0 bases, leaving 6 bases not matched to a gene. CDR1 WNHNN and CDR2 SYGVQD come from the germline V gene (reference sequence). DNA for the CDR3: TGCGCCAGCAGTGAGTCGGGACTAGCGGGGCCCCCTAGCACAGATACGCAGTATTTT. It is translated as CASSESGLAGPPSTDTQYF.

CDR3 in amino acids: CASSLTGGRHRGYTF. Written as DNA, the CDR3 is TGTGCCAGTAGTCTGACAGGGGGCAGACATAGGGGCTACACCTTC. The chain links TRBV19 to TRBJ1-2, with 10 positions matching TRBD1. Trimming removed 5 bases from V and 8 bases from J; junction bases left unmatched: 11. The CDR3 contains 15 residues. Per germline, CDR1 LNHDA and CDR2 SQIVND (reference sequence).

The chain uses TRBV7-2 and TRBJ2-1; 7 bases agree with TRBD2. This CDR3 spans 16 amino acids. V gave up 4 bases and J gave up 3 bases; unmatched junction bases: 9. Germline assignment: CDR1 SGHTA and CDR2 FQGNSA. The CDR3 spells CASSWGRGGGYNEQFF. The DNA of the CDR3 is TGTGCCAGCAGCTGGGGACGGGGCGGGGGCTACAATGAGCAGTTCTTC.

The chain combines TRBV9 with TRBJ1-4; D is uncertain. V was trimmed by 0 bases and J by 3 bases, leaving 9 bases between them. Germline lookup yields CDR1 SGDLS and CDR2 YYNGEE. The CDR3 length is 15 residues. The CDR3: CASSVDPGSNEKLFF. The CDR3 DNA sequence: TGTGCCAGCAGCGTAGATCCGGGATCTAATGAAAAACTGTTTTTT.

The sample holds a few counts of this clone. J is TRBJ2-1 and V is TRBV14; D is uncertain. The germline V gene encodes CDR1 SGHDN and CDR2 FVKESK. The V end lost 4 bases, the J end lost 7 bases, and 17 bases lay between the germline ends. CDR3 length equals 15 residues. The CDR3 DNA reads TGTGCCAGCAGCCCCTCTCCAGCAGGCTATAATGAGCAGTTCTTC. It yields the protein CASSPSPAGYNEQFF.

The chain carries TRBV25-1 and TRBJ2-7, with D possibly being TRBD2 (5 bases). V gave up 5 bases and J gave up 6 bases, with 20 bases separating them. This CDR3 has 15 amino acids. Germline V gene sequence: CDR1 MGHDK, CDR2 SYGVNS. This CDR3 reads CASSPYSEPPGEQYF. CDR3 sequence (DNA): TGTGCCAGCAGTCCGTATAGCGAACCTCCTGGCGAGCAGTACTTC.

This clone appeared a few times. CDR3 DNA sequence: TGTGCCAGCAGTTATAGCGGGAGGGCCAACACCGGGGAGCTGTTTTTT. It codes for CASSYSGRANTGELFF. This sequence joins TRBV28 and TRBJ2-2; TRBD2 agrees at 11 bases. Germline V gene sequence: CDR1 MDHEN, CDR2 SYDVKM. Germline trimming cut 4 bases from V and 2 bases from J; bases unmatched to any gene: 3. The CDR3 covers 16 residues.

This clone has a single count. The chain employs TRBV19 and TRBJ1-6, with D perhaps matching TRBD1 (5 bases). V gave up 7 bases and J gave up 7 bases, with 14 bases separating them. Germline V lookup: CDR1 LNHDA, CDR2 SQIVND (reference sequence). The CDR3 has 14 amino acids. CDR3 loop: CASIEREGNSPLHF. For the CDR3, the DNA is TGTGCCAGTATTGAGAGGGAGGGGAATTCACCCCTCCACTTT.

CDR3 in amino acids: CASRARGENYGYTF. In nucleotides, the CDR3 is TGTGCCAGCAGAGCGAGAGGAGAAAACTATGGCTACACCTTC. The rearrangement uses TRBV28 and TRBJ1-2; no firm D call. Germline values: CDR1 MDHEN, CDR2 SYDVKM. The length of the CDR3 is 14 residues. The V end lost 6 bases, the J end lost 2 bases, and 13 bases lay between the germline ends.

V is TRBV5-6 and J is TRBJ1-6; D is uncertain. The CDR3 is 14 residues long. V was shortened by 5 bases and J by 5 bases, with 11 bases between the two germline ends. Germline CDR1 and CDR2: SGHDT and YYEEEE. The CDR3 coding sequence is TGTGCCAGCAGACCACCGACACATAATTCACCCCTCCACTTT. Its translation: CASRPPTHNSPLHF.